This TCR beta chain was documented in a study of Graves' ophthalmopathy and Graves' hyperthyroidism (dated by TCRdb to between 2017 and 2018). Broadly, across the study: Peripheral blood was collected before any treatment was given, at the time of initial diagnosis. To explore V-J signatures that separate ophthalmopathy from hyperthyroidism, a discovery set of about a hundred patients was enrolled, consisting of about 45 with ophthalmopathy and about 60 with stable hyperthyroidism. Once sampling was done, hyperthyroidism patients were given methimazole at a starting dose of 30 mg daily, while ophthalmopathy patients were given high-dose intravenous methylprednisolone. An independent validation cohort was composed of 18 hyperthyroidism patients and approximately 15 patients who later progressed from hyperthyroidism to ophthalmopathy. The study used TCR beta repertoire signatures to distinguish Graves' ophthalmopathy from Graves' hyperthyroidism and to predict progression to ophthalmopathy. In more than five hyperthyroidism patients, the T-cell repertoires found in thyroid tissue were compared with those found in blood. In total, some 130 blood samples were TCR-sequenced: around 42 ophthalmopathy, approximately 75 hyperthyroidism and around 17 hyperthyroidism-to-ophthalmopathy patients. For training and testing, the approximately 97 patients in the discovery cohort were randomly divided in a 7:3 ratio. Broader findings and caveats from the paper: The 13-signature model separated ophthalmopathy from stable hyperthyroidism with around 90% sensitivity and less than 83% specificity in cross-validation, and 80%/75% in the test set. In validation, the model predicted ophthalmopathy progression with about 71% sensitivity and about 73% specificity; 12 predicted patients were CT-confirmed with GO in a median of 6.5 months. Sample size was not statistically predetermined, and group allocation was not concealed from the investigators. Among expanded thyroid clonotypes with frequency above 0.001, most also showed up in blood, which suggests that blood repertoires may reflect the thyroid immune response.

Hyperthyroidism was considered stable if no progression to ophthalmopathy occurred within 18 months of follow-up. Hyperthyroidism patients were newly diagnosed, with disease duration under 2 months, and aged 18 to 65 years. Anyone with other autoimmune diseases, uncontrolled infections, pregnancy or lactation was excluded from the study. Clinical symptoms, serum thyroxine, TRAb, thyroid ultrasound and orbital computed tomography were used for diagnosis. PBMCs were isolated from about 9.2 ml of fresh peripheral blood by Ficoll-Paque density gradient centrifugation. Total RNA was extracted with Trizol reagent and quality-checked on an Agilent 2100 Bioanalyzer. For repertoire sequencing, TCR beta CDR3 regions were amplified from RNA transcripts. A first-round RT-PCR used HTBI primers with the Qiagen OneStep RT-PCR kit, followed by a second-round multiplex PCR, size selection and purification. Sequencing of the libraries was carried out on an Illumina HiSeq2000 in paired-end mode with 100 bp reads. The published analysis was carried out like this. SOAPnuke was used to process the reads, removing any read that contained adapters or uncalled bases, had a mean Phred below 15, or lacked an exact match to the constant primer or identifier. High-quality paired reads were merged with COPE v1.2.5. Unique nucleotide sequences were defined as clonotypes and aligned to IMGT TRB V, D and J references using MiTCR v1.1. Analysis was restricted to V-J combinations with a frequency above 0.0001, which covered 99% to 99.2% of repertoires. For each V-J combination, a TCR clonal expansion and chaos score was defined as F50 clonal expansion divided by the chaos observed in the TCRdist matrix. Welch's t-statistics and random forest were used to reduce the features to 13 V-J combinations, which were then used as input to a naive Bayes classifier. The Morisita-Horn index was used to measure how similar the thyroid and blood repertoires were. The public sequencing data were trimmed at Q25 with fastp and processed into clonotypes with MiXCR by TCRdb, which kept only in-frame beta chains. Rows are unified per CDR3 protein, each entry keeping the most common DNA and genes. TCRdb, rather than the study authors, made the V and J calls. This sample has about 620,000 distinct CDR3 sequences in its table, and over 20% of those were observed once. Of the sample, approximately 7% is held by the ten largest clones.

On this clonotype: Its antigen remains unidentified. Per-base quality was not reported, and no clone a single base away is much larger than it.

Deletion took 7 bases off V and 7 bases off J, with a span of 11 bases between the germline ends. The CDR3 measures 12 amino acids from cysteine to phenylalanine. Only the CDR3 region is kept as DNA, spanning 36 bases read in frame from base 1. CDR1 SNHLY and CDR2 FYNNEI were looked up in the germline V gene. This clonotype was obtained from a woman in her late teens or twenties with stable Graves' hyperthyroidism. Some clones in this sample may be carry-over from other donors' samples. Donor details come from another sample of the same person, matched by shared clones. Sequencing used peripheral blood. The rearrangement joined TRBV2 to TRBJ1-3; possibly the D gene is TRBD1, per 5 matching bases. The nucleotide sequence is TGTGCCAGCACTGGGACGTGGAACACCATATATTTT. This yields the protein CASTGTWNTIYF. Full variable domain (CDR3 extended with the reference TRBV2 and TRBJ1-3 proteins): EPEVTQTPSHQVTQMGQEVILRCVPISNHLYFYWYRQILGQKVEFLVSFYNNEISEKSEIFDDQFSVERPDGSNFTLKIRSTKLEDSAMYFCASTGTWNTIYFGEGSWLTVV.